This TCR beta chain was retrieved from a study of spatial heterogeneity in lung cancer. Every cDNA TCR molecule received its own unique molecular identifier. Using its own MiXCR run on the 5' RACE reads, TCRdb lists one record per CDR3 protein. Here the sample spans approximately 27,000 distinct CDR3 sequences, approximately 6% being singletons. In germline, CDR1 is SQVTM, CDR2 ANQGSEA. CDR3 length: 14 amino acids. V was trimmed by 4 bases and J by 0 bases, leaving 12 bases between them. Time point described: blood at routine non-recurrence follow-up after resection. Unsorted tumor, nontumor lung tissue or cryopreserved PBMC supplied the whole RNA. This clonotype has at least ten counts. Its antigen remains unidentified. Study results and caveats: Follow-up blood showed ubiquitous expanded tumor TCRs less than blood at resection did.

This TCR came from a male donor with early-stage non-small cell lung cancer. The specimen was PBMCs, collected at follow-up. This chain uses TRBV29-1 with TRBJ1-1; tentatively, D is TRBD1 (5 bases). CDR3 amino acids: CSVGGFQVNTEAFF. DNA of the CDR3: TGCAGCGTTGGGGGGTTTCAGGTGAACACTGAAGCTTTCTTT.